This TCR beta chain was sequenced for a study of cytomegalovirus exposure and HLA in healthy donors. This PCR relied on a set of 60 Vbeta primers and 13 Jbeta primers. Using immunoSEQ multiplex PCR, the repertoire was profiled, and TCRdb retains in-frame clones only, with some absent. In the table there are 80,000 or so clones, approximately 78% of which are singletons. This receptor was identified in a man aged 35 to 55 in good health and CMV-seronegative. Sequencing used PBMCs.

The CDR3 DNA is TGTGCCAGCAGCGCCCATCCGGGACAGGGTATTCGGTTACGCTATGGCTACACCTTC. It codes for CASSAHPGQGIRLRYGYTF. The rearrangement uses TRBV9 and TRBJ1-2; 9 bases are a match to TRBD1. V shed 3 bases, J shed 4 bases, and the junction held 19 bases outside the gene matches. Germline loops: CDR1 SGDLS, CDR2 YYNGEE. The CDR3 length is 19 residues.